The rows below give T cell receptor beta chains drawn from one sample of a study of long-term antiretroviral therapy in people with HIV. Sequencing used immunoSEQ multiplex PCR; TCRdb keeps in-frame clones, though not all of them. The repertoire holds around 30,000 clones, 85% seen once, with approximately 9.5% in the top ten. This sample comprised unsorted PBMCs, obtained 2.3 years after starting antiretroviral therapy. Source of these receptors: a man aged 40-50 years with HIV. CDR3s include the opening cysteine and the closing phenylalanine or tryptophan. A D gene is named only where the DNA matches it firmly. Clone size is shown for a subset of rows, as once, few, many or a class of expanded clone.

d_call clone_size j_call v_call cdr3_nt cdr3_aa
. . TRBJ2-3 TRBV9 TGTGCCAGCAGCCCCGGTAGGGGGGCCACAGATACGCAGTATTTT CASSPGRGATDTQYF
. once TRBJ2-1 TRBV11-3 TGTGCCAGCAGCTCCAGGGTTGGCTCCTACAATGAGCAGTTCTTC CASSSRVGSYNEQFF
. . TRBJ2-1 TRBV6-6 TGTGCCAGCAGACAGGGAGGTCGGATTGGGAATGAGCAGTTCTTC CASRQGGRIGNEQFF
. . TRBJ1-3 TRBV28 TGTGCCAGCAGTTTATCAGGGACCATCGGAAACACCATATATTTT CASSLSGTIGNTIYF
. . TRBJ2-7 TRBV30 TGTGCCTGGAGTGTACAATGGAGGGACGAGCAGTACTTC CAWSVQWRDEQYF
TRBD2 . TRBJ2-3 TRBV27 TGTGCCAGCAGTCACGGACTAGCGGCCACAGATACGCAGTATTTT CASSHGLAATDTQYF
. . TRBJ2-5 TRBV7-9 TGTGCCAGCAGCTTAGGACGAGGGGCGGAGGAGACCCAGTACTTC CASSLGRGAEETQYF
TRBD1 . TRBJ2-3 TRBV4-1 TGCGCCAGCAGCCAGGACCCCGGACAGGGGGGTTTGTATTTT CASSQDPGQGGLYF
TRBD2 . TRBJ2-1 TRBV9 TGTGCCAGCAGCGTAGTTAGCGGGGGGGCCTACAATGAGCAGTTCTTC CASSVVSGGAYNEQFF
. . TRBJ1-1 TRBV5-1 TGCGCCAGCAGCTGGGGACGTAGTCAGGGGATAAACACTGAAGCTTTCTTT CASSWGRSQGINTEAFF
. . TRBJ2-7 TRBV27 TGTGCCAGCATGGCGCCCTCCTACGAGCAGTACTTC CASMAPSYEQYF
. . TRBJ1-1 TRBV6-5 TGTGCCAGCAGTTACTCCTTCAGGGAGATGAACACTGAAGCTTTCTTT CASSYSFREMNTEAFF
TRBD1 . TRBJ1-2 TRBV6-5 TGTGCCAGCCGCTATAGACAGGGAACTAACTATGGCTACACCTTC CASRYRQGTNYGYTF
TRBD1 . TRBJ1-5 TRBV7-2 TGTGCCAGCAGCTTGGACAGGGCGGGTCAGCCCCAGCATTTT CASSLDRAGQPQHF
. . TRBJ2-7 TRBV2 TGTGCCAGCAGTGATGCCGAGACAGGTGTCTCCTACGAGCAGTACTTC CASSDAETGVSYEQYF
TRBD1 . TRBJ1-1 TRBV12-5 TGTGCTAGTGGTTTATCCACAGGGGGGGACACTGAAGCTTTCTTT CASGLSTGGDTEAFF
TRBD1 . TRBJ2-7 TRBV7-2 TGTGCCAGCAGCTTAAGGCCGGGACAGTTGACCTACGAGCAGTACTTC CASSLRPGQLTYEQYF
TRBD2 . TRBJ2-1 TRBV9 TGTGCCAGCAGCAGCGGGACTAGCGGGAGGGCCCTCTCCTACAATGAGCAGTTCTTC CASSSGTSGRALSYNEQFF
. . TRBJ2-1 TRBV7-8 TGTGCGAGCAGAAAATGGGGCACCGACTCCTACAATGAGCAGTTCTTC CASRKWGTDSYNEQFF
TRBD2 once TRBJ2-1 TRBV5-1 TGCGCCAGCAGCTTGGCCAAGCGGGAGTTCAATGAGCAGTTCTTC CASSLAKREFNEQFF
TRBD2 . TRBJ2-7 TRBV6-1 TGTGCCAGCAGTGAATTCCTAGCGGGGTTCTACGAGCAGTACTTC CASSEFLAGFYEQYF
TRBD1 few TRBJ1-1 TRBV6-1 TGTGCCAGCTTTCGACCGGGACAGTTCAGTGAAGCTTTCTTT CASFRPGQFSEAFF
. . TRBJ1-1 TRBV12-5 TGTGCTAGTGGTTTGTTCCAGGGGAGGCTTTTCCCTGAAGCTTTCTTT CASGLFQGRLFPEAFF
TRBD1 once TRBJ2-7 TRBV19 TGTGCCAGTAGTATCTCATTAACGTTGACAGGGATCCTTTACGAGCAGTACTTC CASSISLTLTGILYEQYF
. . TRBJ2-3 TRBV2 TGTGCCAGCAGTGTAGTGTTTGTGGATACGCAGTATTTT CASSVVFVDTQYF
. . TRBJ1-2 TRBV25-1 TGTGCCAGCAGTGGATTGGCGGCTAACTATGGCTACACCTTC CASSGLAANYGYTF
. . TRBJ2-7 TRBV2 TGTGCCAGCAGTGGGGGGACCTCCTACGAGCAGTACTTC CASSGGTSYEQYF
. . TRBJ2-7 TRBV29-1 TGCAGCGTTGAGGGCTGGGGGCTGGGGTCCTACGAGCAGTACTTC CSVEGWGLGSYEQYF
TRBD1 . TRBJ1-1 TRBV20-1 TGCAGTGCCAAACAGGGGATAAGGGCTTTCTTT CSAKQGIRAFF
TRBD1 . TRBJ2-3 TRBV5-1 TGCGCCAGCAGCTTGAGGGACAGGGGACAAGGCGATACGCAGTATTTT CASSLRDRGQGDTQYF
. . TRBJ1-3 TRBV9 TGTGCCAGCAGCGTCGGACAGCCGGACTCTGGAAACACCATATATTTT CASSVGQPDSGNTIYF
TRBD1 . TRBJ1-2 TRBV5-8 TGTGCCAGCAGCACTGGACAGGGGAACTATGGCTACACCTTC CASSTGQGNYGYTF
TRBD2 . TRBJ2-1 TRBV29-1 TGCAGCGTTGACAGGACTAGCGGGAACTACAATGAGCAGTTCTTC CSVDRTSGNYNEQFF
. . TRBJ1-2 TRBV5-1 TGCGCCAGCAGCTTGGAGCCCTCTAACTATGGCTACACCTTC CASSLEPSNYGYTF
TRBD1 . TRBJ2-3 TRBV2 TGTGCCAGCAGGGTAGCCCGACAGGGATTCACAGATACGCAGTATTTT CASRVARQGFTDTQYF
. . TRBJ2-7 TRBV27 TGTGCCAGCAGTAATGGACAGAACTACGAGCAGTACTTC CASSNGQNYEQYF
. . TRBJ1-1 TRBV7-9 TGTGCCAGCAGCTTGCAGGGATTCACTGAAGCTTTCTTT CASSLQGFTEAFF
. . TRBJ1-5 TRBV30 TGTGCCTGGAGTGCGGGGGGGTCTTTTCAGCCCCAGCATTTT CAWSAGGSFQPQHF
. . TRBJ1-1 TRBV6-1 TGTGCCAGCAGTGAAGCATCGAGTGGGGCTTTCTTT CASSEASSGAFF
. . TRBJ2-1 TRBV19 TGTGCCAGTAGTATCTTACTACACTACAATGAGCAGTTCTTC CASSILLHYNEQFF
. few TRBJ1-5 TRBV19 TGTGCCAGTAGTAGACAGCCGCAGTATCAGCCCCAGCATTTT CASSRQPQYQPQHF
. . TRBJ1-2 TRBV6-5 TGTGCCAGCAGTTACTCGACAGGCGGTTTGGATGGCTACACCTTC CASSYSTGGLDGYTF
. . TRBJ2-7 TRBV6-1 TGTGCCAGCAGTGAAGAACGATTAGTCAGGGCTAGAGTTAGGTACGAGCAGTACTTC CASSEERLVRARVRYEQYF
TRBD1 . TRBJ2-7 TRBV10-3 TGTGCCATCAGTGAAGGGACAGGACAAGGGAGCAGATACTTC CAISEGTGQGSRYF
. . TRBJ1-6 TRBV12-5 TGTGCTACCAAGGAGGGCATTGATAATTCACCCCTCCACTTT CATKEGIDNSPLHF
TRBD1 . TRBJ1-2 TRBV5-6 TGTGCCAGCAGCTGGGGACAGGGGAGCTATGGCTACACCTTC CASSWGQGSYGYTF
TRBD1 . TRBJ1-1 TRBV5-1 TGCGCCAGCAGCTTGTTCGGGACAGGGGTGGCGGCGAACACTGAAGCTTTCTTT CASSLFGTGVAANTEAFF
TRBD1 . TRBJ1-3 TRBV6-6 TGTGCCAGCAGTTACTCGACAGGGTTCTCTGGAAACACCATATATTTT CASSYSTGFSGNTIYF
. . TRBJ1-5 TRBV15 TGTGCCACCAGCAGAGATTGGACCAATCAGCCCCAGCATTTT CATSRDWTNQPQHF
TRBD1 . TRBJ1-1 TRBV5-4 TGTGCCAGCAGCAGGGGGCTCGGGAACACTGAAGCTTTCTTT CASSRGLGNTEAFF
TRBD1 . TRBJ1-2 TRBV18 TGTGCCAGCTCACCACAACCCAACTCCGGGACAGGGGAGAGGGATGGCTACACCTTC CASSPQPNSGTGERDGYTF